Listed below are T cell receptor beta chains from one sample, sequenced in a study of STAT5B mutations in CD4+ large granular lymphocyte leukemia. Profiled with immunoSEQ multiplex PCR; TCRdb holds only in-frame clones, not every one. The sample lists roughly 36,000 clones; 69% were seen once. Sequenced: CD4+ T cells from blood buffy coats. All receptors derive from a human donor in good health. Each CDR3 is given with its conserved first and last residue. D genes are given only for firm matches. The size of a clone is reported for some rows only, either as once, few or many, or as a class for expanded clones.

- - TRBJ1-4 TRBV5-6 CASSLEGSAEKLFF TGTGCCAGCAGCTTGGAGGGGAGTGCTGAAAAACTGTTTTTT
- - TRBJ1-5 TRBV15 CATSSDRQASNQPQHF TGTGCCACCAGCAGCGATAGACAGGCTAGCAATCAGCCCCAGCATTTT
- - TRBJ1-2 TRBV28 CASSLVRRNGYTF TGTGCCAGCAGCCTTGTACGGAGGAATGGCTACACCTTC
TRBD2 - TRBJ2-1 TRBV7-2 CASSSSSGGVGNEQFF TGTGCCAGCAGCTCCTCTAGCGGGGGGGTGGGCAATGAGCAGTTCTTC
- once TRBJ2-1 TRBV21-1 CAMCGRRYNEQFF TGTGCCATGTGCGGAAGGAGATACAATGAGCAGTTCTTC
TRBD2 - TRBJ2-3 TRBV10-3 CAITGLAGGTSTDTQYF TGTGCCATCACCGGACTAGCGGGGGGGACTAGCACAGATACGCAGTATTTT
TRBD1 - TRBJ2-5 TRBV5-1 CASSPGQGPQETQYF TGCGCCAGCAGCCCGGGACAGGGACCCCAAGAGACCCAGTACTTC
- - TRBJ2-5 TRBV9 CASSELVGPQETQYF TGTGCCAGCAGCGAGTTGGTGGGACCCCAAGAGACCCAGTACTTC
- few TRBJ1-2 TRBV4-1 CASSQDQLNYGYTF TGCGCCAGCAGCCAAGATCAACTGAACTATGGCTACACCTTC
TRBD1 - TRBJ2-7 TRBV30 CAWLDRIFYEQYF TGTGCCTGGCTGGACAGGATATTTTACGAGCAGTACTTC
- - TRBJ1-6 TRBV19 CASSIEGRSPLHF TGTGCCAGTAGTATAGAGGGGAGATCACCCCTCCACTTT
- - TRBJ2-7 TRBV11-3 CASSLERGPPHF TGTGCCAGCAGCTTAGAAAGAGGGCCTCCTCACTTC
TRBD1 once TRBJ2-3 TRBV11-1 CASSLFTGVGTDTQYF TGTGCCAGCAGCTTATTCACAGGGGTCGGCACAGATACGCAGTATTTT
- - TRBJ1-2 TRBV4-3 CASSQESRQSYGYTF TGCGCCAGCAGCCAAGAGTCGAGGCAGAGCTATGGCTACACCTTC
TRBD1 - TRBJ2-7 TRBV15 CATSPLGRDRGLEQYF TGTGCCACCAGCCCTCTCGGGCGGGACAGGGGTCTCGAGCAGTACTTC
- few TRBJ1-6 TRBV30 CAWDHRNSPLHF TGTGCCTGGGATCACCGAAATTCACCCCTCCACTTT
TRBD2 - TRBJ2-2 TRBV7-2 CASSWTSAGELFF TGTGCCAGCAGCTGGACTAGCGCCGGGGAGCTGTTTTTT
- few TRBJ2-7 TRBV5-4 CASSHLPIPAYEQYF TGTGCCAGCAGCCACCTCCCCATCCCTGCCTACGAGCAGTACTTC
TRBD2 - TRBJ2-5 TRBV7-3 CASSLSGGRGTQYF TGTGCCAGCAGCTTAAGCGGAGGGAGGGGGACCCAGTACTTC